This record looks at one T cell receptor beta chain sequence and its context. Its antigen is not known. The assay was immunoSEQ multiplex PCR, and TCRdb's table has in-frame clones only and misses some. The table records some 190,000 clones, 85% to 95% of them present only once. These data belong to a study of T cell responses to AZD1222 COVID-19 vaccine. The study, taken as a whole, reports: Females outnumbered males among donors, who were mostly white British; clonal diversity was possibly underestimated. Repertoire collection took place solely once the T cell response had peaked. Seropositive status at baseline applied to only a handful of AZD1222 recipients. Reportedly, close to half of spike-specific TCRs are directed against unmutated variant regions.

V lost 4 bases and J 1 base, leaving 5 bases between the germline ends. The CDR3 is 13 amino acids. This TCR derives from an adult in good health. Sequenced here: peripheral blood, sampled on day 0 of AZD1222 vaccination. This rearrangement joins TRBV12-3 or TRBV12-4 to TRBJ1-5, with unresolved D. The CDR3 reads CASSSYSNQPQHF. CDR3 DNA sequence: TGTGCCAGCAGTTCGTACAGCAATCAGCCCCAGCATTTT.